This note documents a single TCR beta chain sequence. Its antigen is currently unknown. This sample is drawn from a study of blood T cells in healthy people across ages. A second about 6 to 12 cycle PCR used barcoded and J-beta primers. A template-switch adaptor containing 12 random nucleotides labeled each cDNA molecule. Each CDR3 protein gets one entry after TCRdb re-called the 5' RACE reads with MiXCR. The sample yields fewer than 2 million distinct CDR3 sequences, approximately 39% seen once. Study-level results: TCR beta diversity, measured per million T cells, fell in a roughly linear way with age.

Per sample, extraction of total RNA gave at least 5 micrograms in every case. The CDR3 extends over 14 amino acids. Germline CDR1 and CDR2: MDHEN and SYDVKM. Trimming stripped 6 bases from V and 3 bases from J, with 14 bases between. Sequenced input: blood. The receptor comes from a human donor in good health. This rearrangement joins TRBV28 to TRBJ1-2; tentatively, D is TRBD1 (5 bases). In DNA, the CDR3 is TGTGCCAGCAGAGCGCAGGGAAACTACTATGGCTACACCTTC. Amino acid sequence: CASRAQGNYYGYTF.